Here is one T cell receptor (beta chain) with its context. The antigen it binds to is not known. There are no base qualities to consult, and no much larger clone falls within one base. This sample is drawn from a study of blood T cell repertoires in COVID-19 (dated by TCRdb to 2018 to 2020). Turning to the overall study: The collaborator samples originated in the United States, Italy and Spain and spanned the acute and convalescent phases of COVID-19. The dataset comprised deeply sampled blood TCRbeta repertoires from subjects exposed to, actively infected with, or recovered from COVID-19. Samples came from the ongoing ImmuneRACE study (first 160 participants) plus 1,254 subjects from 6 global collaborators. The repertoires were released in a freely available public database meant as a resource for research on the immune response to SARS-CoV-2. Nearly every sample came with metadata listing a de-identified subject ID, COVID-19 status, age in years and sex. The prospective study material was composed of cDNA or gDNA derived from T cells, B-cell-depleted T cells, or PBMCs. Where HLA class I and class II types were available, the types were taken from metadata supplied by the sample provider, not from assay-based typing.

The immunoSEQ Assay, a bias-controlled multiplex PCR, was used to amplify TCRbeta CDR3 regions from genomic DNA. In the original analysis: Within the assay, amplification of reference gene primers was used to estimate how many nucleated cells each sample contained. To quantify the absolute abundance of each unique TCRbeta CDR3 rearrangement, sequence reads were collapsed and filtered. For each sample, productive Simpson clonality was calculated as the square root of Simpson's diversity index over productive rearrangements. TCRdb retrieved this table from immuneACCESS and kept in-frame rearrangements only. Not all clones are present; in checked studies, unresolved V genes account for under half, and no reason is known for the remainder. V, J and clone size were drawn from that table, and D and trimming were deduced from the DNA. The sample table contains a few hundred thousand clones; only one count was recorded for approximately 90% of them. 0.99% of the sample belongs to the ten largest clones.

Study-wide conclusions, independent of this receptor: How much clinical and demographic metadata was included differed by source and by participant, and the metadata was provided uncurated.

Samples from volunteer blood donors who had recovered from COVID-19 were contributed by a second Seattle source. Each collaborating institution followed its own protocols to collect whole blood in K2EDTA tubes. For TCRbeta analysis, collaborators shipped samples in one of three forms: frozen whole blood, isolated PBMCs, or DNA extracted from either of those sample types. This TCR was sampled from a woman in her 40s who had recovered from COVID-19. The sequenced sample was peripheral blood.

The CDR3 corresponds to CAWSPRGRGGSPLHF. The nucleotide sequence reads TGTGCCTGGAGCCCGCGGGGTCGGGGGGGATCACCCCTCCACTTT. The chain links TRBV30 with TRBJ1-6, and TRBD1 may be the D gene, going by 5 matching bases. The CDR3 numbers 15 residues from cysteine through phenylalanine. CDR3 DNA is the only sequence kept; it has 45 bases, read in frame from the first base. At the junction V is shortened by 3 bases and J by 10 bases, with 19 bases in between. CDR1 GTSNPN and CDR2 SVGIG are derived from the germline V gene (reference sequence).